The sample holds a few counts of the clone carrying this T cell receptor (beta chain). The antigen remains undetermined. Construction of TCR beta libraries relied on iRepertoire HTBI primers and on Arm-PCR targeting CDR3 regions. TCRdb itself ran the multiplex PCR reads through MiXCR, one entry per CDR3 protein. The table includes roughly 360,000 distinct CDR3 sequences, 12% detected once. The time point: newly diagnosed GD, antithyroid drugs for less than 3 months. TCR sequences were obtained from RNA taken from PBMCs. Germline V gene sequence: CDR1 SGHTA, CDR2 FQGTGA. Trimming removed 4 bases from V and 2 bases from J, with 11 bases in between. The CDR3 runs 15 residues. The data were taken from a study of regulatory T cells in long-lasting Graves disease. Overall study context: Graves' patients, newly diagnosed, had taken antithyroid drugs under 3 months. Overall study findings and caveats: Favoring TRBV28, TRBJ1-2 and TRBJ2-5 was a feature seen in persistent disease. Accuracy may have been reduced by the small sample size.

This same sample was also taken into another study, of T cells in Graves' hyperthyroidism and ophthalmopathy. From that study: Uncontrolled infection, other autoimmune disease, pregnancy or lactation barred patients from enrollment.

This receptor was obtained from a woman aged 18-35 years with Graves disease. The sequences come from peripheral blood mononuclear cells (PBMCs), collected at new diagnosis, from a patient treated with antithyroid drugs. V is TRBV7-3 and J is TRBJ2-2; a possible D gene is TRBD2 (5 bases). In nucleotides, the CDR3 is TGTGCCAGCAGCTCCGTTACTAGTAACACCGGGGAGCTGTTTTTT. It encodes CASSSVTSNTGELFF.